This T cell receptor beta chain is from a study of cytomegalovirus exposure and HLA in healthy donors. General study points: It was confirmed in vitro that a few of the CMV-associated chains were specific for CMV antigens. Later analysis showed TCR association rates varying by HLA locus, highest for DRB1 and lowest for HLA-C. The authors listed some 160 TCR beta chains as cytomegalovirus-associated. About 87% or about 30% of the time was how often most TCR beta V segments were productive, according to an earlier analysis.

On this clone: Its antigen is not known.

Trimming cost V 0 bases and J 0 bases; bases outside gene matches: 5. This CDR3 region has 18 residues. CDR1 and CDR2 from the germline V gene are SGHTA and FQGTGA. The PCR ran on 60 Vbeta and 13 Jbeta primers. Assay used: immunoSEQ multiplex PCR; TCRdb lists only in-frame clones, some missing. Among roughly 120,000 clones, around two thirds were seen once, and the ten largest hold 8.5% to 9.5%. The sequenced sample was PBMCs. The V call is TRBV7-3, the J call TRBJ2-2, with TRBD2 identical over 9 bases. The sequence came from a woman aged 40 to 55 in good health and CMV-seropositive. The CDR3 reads CASSLTKLAGANTGELFF. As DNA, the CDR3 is TGTGCCAGCAGCTTAACAAAACTAGCGGGTGCGAACACCGGGGAGCTGTTTTTT.